This T cell receptor beta chain comes out of a study of blood T cell repertoires in COVID-19. Study as a whole: The United States, Italy and Spain were the sources of the acute and convalescent COVID-19 samples.

Only in-frame clones appear in the TCRdb table, and some are missing; sequencing was by immunoSEQ multiplex PCR. This sample has about 250,000 clones; approximately 88% occur once, and the top ten carry just under 6.5%. This clone was detected only a few times. The limits of the CDR3 on the DNA are not certain, so only TCRdb's listed CDR3 is given. The CDR3 has 12 amino acids, counting both end residues. CDR1 is MNHEY and CDR2 is SVGEGT in the germline V gene. This chain links TRBV6-2 or TRBV6-3 with TRBJ2-7; the tabulated D call, TRBD2, remains unverified against the DNA. This receptor was taken from a woman aged 25 to 45 with COVID-19, enrolled during active disease. Sequenced input: peripheral blood. CDR3 loop: CASSTVAGGSDV.